This T cell receptor beta chain came from a study of OX40 agonist ivuxolimab in advanced cancers. Study-level background: Ivuxolimab was a fully human IgG2 agonistic monoclonal antibody targeting the costimulatory receptor OX40 (CD134). Patients were allowed to have had prior anti-PD-1, anti-PD-L1 or anti-CTLA-4 therapy, and approximately 37% of the dose-escalation patients had been treated with checkpoint inhibitors. Of the approximately 54 dose-escalation patients, hepatocellular carcinoma was present in roughly 19, melanoma in approximately 15, renal cell carcinoma in 9 and head and neck cancer in 9. In the dose-escalation cohort, approximately 82% of patients were male, and the mean age was approximately 60 years with a range of about 20 to 90. Intravenous ivuxolimab was administered to patients every 2 weeks at six dose levels: 0.01, 0.1, 0.3, 1.5, 3 and 10 mg/kg. The paper covers the monotherapy dose-escalation part of the phase I ivuxolimab trial, which included N ≈ 54 patients. Partial responses occurred in three dose-escalation patients, of whom one had hepatocellular carcinoma and two had cutaneous melanoma. Peripheral TCRbeta sequencing was intended to test whether TCR sequence diversity was altered and clonal T-cell expansion was caused by ivuxolimab.

Patients with autoimmune disease history or receiving systemic immunosuppression were excluded from the trial. Peripheral blood for TCR sequencing was drawn from every dose cohort at baseline, at cycle 4 day 1 and at cycle 7 day 1. The samples were drawn from a first-in-human, open-label, multicenter phase I dose-escalation trial of ivuxolimab. The trial enrolled adults with locally advanced or metastatic head and neck squamous cell, hepatocellular, melanoma or renal cell carcinoma. Before TCR sequencing, CD4+ T cells and CD8+ T cells were sorted from peripheral blood as separate populations. Genomic DNA was isolated from the sorted cells so that the TCRbeta CDR3 region could be sequenced. TCRbeta CDR3 regions were sequenced using the immunoSEQ Assay. Held by TCRdb, this immuneACCESS table contains in-frame sequences only and omits some clones. Under half of the omission traces to an unresolved V gene where checked; the cause of the rest is unknown. The sample table contains under 80,000 clones; only one count was recorded for roughly 88% of them. More than 1.5% of the sample goes to the ten largest clones.

There are 15 amino acids in the CDR3, from cysteine to phenylalanine inclusive. Only the CDR3 part of the read is kept: 45 bases, read in frame from the first base. V and J lose 5 bases and 0 bases, and a span of 14 bases separates them. From the germline V gene (reference sequence), CDR1 is MNHNY and CDR2 is SVGAGI. The paper's findings and limits, for the study overall: Low levels of normalized T-cell clonal expansion were also shown by some nonresponding patients. In the 0.1-3.0 mg/kg groups, partial responders had among the lowest normalized peripheral clonal expansion, particularly in CD8+ T cells. On average, CD8+ T cells showed more expanded clones than CD4+ T cells after ivuxolimab. Which antigens the clonally expanded peripheral T cells were specific for was not determined. Clonal expansion of both CD4+ and CD8+ blood T cells was observed from baseline to week 6 at doses 0.1 to 3.0 mg/kg.

Note on this clone: The antigen it recognizes is unknown. Qualities for individual bases were not recorded, and no much larger clone is one base off.

Sequenced material: CD4+ or CD8+ T cells sorted from blood, taken in a trial of the OX40 agonist ivuxolimab. The sequence joins TRBV6-6 to TRBJ2-7, with TRBD1 perhaps the D gene, on 6 matching bases. This receptor was obtained from an adult with an advanced solid tumor such as melanoma, head and neck, liver or kidney cancer. The CDR3 corresponds to CASSLGQLSSYEQYF. Read as DNA, the sequence is TGTGCCAGCAGTCTCGGACAGCTCAGCTCCTACGAGCAGTACTTC.